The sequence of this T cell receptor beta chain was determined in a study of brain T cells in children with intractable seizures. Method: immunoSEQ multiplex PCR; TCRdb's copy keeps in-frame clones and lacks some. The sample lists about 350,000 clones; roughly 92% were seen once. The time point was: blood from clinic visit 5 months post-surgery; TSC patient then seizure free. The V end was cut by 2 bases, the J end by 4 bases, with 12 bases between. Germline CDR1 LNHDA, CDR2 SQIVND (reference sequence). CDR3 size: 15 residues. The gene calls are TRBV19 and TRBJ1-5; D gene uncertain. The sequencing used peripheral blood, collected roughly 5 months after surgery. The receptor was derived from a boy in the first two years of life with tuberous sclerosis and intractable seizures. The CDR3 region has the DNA TGTGCCAGTAGTATAAGGCCTTTCGAGAATCAGCCCCAGCATTTT. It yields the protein CASSIRPFENQPQHF.